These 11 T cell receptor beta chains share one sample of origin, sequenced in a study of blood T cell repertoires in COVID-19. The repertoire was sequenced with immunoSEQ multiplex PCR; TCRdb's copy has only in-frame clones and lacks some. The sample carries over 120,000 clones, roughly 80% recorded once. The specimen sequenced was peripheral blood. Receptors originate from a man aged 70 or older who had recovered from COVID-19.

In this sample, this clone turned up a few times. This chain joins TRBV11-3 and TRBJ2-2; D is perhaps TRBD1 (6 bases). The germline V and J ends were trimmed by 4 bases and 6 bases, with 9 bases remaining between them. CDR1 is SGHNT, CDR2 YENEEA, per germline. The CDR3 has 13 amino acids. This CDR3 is CASSYRDPGELFF. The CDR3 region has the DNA TGTGCCAGCAGCTACAGGGATCCCGGGGAGCTGTTTTTT.

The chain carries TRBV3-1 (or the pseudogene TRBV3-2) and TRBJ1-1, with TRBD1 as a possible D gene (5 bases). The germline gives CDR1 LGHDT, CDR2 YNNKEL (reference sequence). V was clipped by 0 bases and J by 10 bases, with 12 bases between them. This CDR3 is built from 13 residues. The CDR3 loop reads CASSQEPGNAAFF. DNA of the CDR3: TGTGCCAGCAGCCAAGAACCAGGGAACGCAGCTTTCTTT.

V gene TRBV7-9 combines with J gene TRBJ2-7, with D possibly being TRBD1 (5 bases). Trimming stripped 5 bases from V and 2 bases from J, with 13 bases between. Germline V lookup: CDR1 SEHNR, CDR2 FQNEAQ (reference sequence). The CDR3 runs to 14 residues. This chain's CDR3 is CASSNREQAYEQYF. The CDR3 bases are TGTGCCAGCAGCAATCGCGAACAGGCCTACGAGCAGTACTTC.

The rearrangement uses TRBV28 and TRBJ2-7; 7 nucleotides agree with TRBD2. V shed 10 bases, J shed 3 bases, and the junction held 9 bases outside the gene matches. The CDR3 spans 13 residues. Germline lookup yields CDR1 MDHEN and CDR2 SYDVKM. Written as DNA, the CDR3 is TGTGCCACTGAGATAGCGGGCGTCTACGAGCAGTACTTC. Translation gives CATEIAGVYEQYF.

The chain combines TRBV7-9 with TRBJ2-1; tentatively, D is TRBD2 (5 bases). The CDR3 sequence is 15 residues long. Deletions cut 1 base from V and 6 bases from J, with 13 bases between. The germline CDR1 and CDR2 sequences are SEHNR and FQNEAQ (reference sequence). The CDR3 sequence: CASSLGGVRVNEQFF. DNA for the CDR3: TGTGCCAGCAGCTTAGGGGGAGTTAGGGTCAATGAGCAGTTCTTC. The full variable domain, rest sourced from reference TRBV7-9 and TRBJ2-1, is DTGVSQNPRHKITKRGQNVTFRCDPISEHNRLYWYRQTLGQGPEFLTYFQNEAQLEKSRLLSDRFSAERPKGSFSTLEIQRTEQGDSAMYLCASSLGGVRVNEQFFGPGTRLTVL.

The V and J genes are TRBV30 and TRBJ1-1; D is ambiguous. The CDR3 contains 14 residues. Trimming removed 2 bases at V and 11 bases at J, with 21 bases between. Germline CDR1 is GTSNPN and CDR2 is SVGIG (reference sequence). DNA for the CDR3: TGTGCCTGGAGTCCTCAGGCCGGCCTGCGTCAGGCTTTCTTT. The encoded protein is CAWSPQAGLRQAFF.

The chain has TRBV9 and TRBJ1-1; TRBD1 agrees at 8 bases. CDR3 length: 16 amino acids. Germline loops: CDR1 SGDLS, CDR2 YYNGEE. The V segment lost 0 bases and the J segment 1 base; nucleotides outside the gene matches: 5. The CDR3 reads CASSVGTGGKNTEAFF. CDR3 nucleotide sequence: TGTGCCAGCAGCGTAGGAACAGGGGGTAAGAACACTGAAGCTTTCTTT.

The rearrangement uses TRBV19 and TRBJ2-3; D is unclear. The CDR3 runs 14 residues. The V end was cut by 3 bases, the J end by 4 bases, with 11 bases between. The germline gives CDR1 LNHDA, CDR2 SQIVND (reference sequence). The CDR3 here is CASSIGYSSDTQYF. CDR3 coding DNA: TGTGCCAGTAGTATCGGGTACTCCTCAGATACGCAGTATTTT. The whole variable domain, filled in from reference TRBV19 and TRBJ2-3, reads DGGITQSPKYLFRKEGQNVTLSCEQNLNHDAMYWYRQDPGQGLRLIYYSQIVNDFQKGDIAEGYSVSREKKESFPLTVTSAQKNPTAFYLCASSIGYSSDTQYFGPGTRLTVL.

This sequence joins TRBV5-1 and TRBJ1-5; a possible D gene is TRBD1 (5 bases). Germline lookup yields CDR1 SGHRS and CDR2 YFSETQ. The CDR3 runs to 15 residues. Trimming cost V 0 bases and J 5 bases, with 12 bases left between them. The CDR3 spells CASSLESGLDQPQHF. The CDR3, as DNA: TGCGCCAGCAGCTTGGAATCAGGGCTGGATCAGCCCCAGCATTTT. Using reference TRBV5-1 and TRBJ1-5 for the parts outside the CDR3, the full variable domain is KAGVTQTPRYLIKTRGQQVTLSCSPISGHRSVSWYQQTPGQGLQFLFEYFSETQRNKGNFPGRFSGRQFSNSRSEMNVSTLELGDSALYLCASSLESGLDQPQHFGDGTRLSIL.

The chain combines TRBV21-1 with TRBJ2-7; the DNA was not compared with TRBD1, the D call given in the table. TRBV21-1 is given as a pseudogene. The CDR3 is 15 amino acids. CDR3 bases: TGTGCCAGCAGCAAAGGGGCAGGGGACCCCTACGAGCAGTACTTC. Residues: CASSKGAGDPYEQYF.

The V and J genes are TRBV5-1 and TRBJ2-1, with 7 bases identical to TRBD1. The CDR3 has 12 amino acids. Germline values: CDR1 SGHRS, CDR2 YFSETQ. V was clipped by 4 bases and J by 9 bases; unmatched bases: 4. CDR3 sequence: CASSAQGPEQFF. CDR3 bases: TGCGCCAGCAGCGCACAGGGGCCTGAGCAGTTCTTC.